This is a list of T cell receptor beta chains from one sample in a study of T-cell reconstitution after alpha-beta-depleted transplantation in children. MiXCR, run by TCRdb on the PCR reads, gives a single entry per CDR3 protein. This table has some 500,000 distinct CDR3 sequences, approximately 20% appearing once. This specimen consisted of PBMCs from the stem cell graft donor, obtained from the stem cell graft. Every receptor here comes from a human donor who donated a stem cell graft to a child with acute lymphoblastic leukemia. Both conserved end residues are part of each CDR3. Each record gives: D gene, clone size, J gene, V gene, CDR3 DNA, CDR3 protein. D genes are given only for firm matches. Clone size appears in some rows only: once, few, many, or a class for an expanded clone.

TRBD1	few	TRBJ2-5	TRBV6-1	TGTGCCAGCAGCAGTACCGGGACAGAAGAGACCCAGTACTTC	CASSSTGTEETQYF
NA	NA	TRBJ2-7	TRBV19	TGTGCCAGTAGTTGGGGCAGTGCCTACGAGCAGTACTTC	CASSWGSAYEQYF
TRBD2	few	TRBJ2-1	TRBV20-1	TGCAGTGCGACCGGACTAGTACTCATAAATGAGCAGTTCTTC	CSATGLVLINEQFF
TRBD1	NA	TRBJ2-1	TRBV12-3/TRBV12-4	TGTGCCAGCAGTCCTAGTAGGGGACAGGGGGACGATGAGCAGTTCTTC	CASSPSRGQGDDEQFF
TRBD1	NA	TRBJ1-2	TRBV5-1	TGCGCCAGCAGCTTGGGCGGGACAGCGAACTATGGCTACACCTTC	CASSLGGTANYGYTF
NA	few	TRBJ2-7	TRBV5-1	TGCGCCAGCAGCTGGGACGGAGGGCTCTACGAGCAGTACTTC	CASSWDGGLYEQYF
NA	NA	TRBJ2-1	TRBV11-3	TGTGCCAGCAGCTCCGAGACGGGGAATGAGCAGTTCTTC	CASSSETGNEQFF
NA	few	TRBJ2-3	TRBV29-1	TGCAGCGTCGGATTGAGGGGGTATACGCAGTATTTT	CSVGLRGYTQYF
NA	NA	TRBJ1-5	TRBV6-5	TGTGCCAGCAGTTCCCAGGGTGGACGGGATCAGCCCCAGCATTTT	CASSSQGGRDQPQHF
TRBD2	few	TRBJ2-7	TRBV29-1	TGCAGCGTTAATCCGGGACTAGCGGGCGAGCAGTACTTC	CSVNPGLAGEQYF
TRBD1	few	TRBJ1-2	TRBV27	TGTGCCAGCAGTTTAATAGGACAGGGGGATGGCTACACCTTC	CASSLIGQGDGYTF
TRBD1	NA	TRBJ1-1	TRBV6-1	TGTGCCAGTCACTTTCCTACGACAGGGGGCTTCACTGAAGCTTTCTTT	CASHFPTTGGFTEAFF
NA	NA	TRBJ2-7	TRBV20-1	TGCAGTGGGCGGGCTTCCTACGAGCAGTACTTC	CSGRASYEQYF
TRBD2	few	TRBJ2-7	TRBV2	TGTGCCAGCAAGCTAGCGGGAACTAGCTACGAGCAGTACTTC	CASKLAGTSYEQYF
NA	NA	TRBJ2-7	TRBV4-1	TGCGCCAGCAGCCAGGGCAGCGGGCCCCCTCCCGAGCAGTACTTC	CASSQGSGPPPEQYF
NA	few	TRBJ2-7	TRBV11-2	TGTGCCAGCAGCCCCATTAGGAGGGCCCACCTCTCCTACGAGCAGTACTTC	CASSPIRRAHLSYEQYF
NA	few	TRBJ2-3	TRBV7-9	TGTGCCAGCAGCTTAGTATCCGGGACTACAGATACGCAGTATTTT	CASSLVSGTTDTQYF
NA	many	TRBJ1-6	TRBV7-2	TGTGCCAGCAGCCCAGACCCTAATTCACCCCTCCACTTT	CASSPDPNSPLHF
TRBD1	few	TRBJ1-2	TRBV5-4	TGTGCCAGCAGCCGAGGGGGCCGAAGCAGCTACACCTTC	CASSRGGRSSYTF
TRBD2	NA	TRBJ2-3	TRBV5-1	TGCGCCAGCAGCTTCGGTAGCGGGAGATTAAAGGTCGTCCTATATACGCAGTATTTT	CASSFGSGRLKVVLYTQYF
TRBD2	many	TRBJ2-1	TRBV12-3/TRBV12-4	TGTGCCAGCAGCTCCAATAGCGGGAGAAGGTACAATGAGCAGTTCTTC	CASSSNSGRRYNEQFF
NA	NA	TRBJ2-7	TRBV12-3/TRBV12-4	TGTGCCAGCAGAACGGCTAGCGAAGAGCAGTACTTC	CASRTASEEQYF
TRBD1	NA	TRBJ1-5	TRBV20-1	TGCAGTGCTTCCAGGGGGAACAATCAGCCCCAGCATTTT	CSASRGNNQPQHF
TRBD2	few	TRBJ2-1	TRBV5-1	TGCGCCAGCAGCTTGAGTAGCGGGAGATACAATGAGCAGTTCTTC	CASSLSSGRYNEQFF
TRBD2	few	TRBJ2-1	TRBV7-9	TGTGCCAGCAGCCCCGGGACTACACTTAGGGGGCAGTTCTTC	CASSPGTTLRGQFF
TRBD1	few	TRBJ2-1	TRBV20-1	TGCAGTGCTCCCGGGACAGGGCCCAATGAGCAGTTCTTC	CSAPGTGPNEQFF
NA	few	TRBJ1-1	TRBV7-3	TGTGCCAGCAGCTCCGCGCGGGGTGAAGCTTTCTTT	CASSSARGEAFF
TRBD1	NA	TRBJ2-2	TRBV12-3/TRBV12-4	TGTGCCAACAGACAGGGGGAAAGTACCGGGGAGCTGTTTTTT	CANRQGESTGELFF
TRBD2	few	TRBJ2-1	TRBV7-9	TGTGCCAGCAGCCCAGAGACTAGCGGGAGCACCAATGAGCAGTTCTTC	CASSPETSGSTNEQFF
TRBD1	NA	TRBJ1-1	TRBV2	TGTGCCAGCAGTCTCGACAGGGGGCCTGAAGCTTTCTTT	CASSLDRGPEAFF
TRBD1	NA	TRBJ2-3	TRBV24-1	TGTGCCACCAGTGACGGGACAGCCTACACAGATACGCAGTATTTT	CATSDGTAYTDTQYF
NA	few	TRBJ1-5	TRBV27	TGTGCCAGCAGTTCGGGGGTAGGCAATCAGCCCCAGCATTTT	CASSSGVGNQPQHF
TRBD2	few	TRBJ2-7	TRBV20-1	TGCAGTGCTAACGGACTAGCGCCGCCCTACGAGCAGTACTTC	CSANGLAPPYEQYF
TRBD1	few	TRBJ2-2	TRBV5-1	TGCGCCAGCAGCTCTGGACAGGACACCGGGGAGCTGTTTTTT	CASSSGQDTGELFF
TRBD1	many	TRBJ2-7	TRBV5-6	TGTGCCAGCAGCTTGGGACAGGGGTCCGAGCAGTACTTC	CASSLGQGSEQYF
TRBD2	NA	TRBJ2-1	TRBV12-3/TRBV12-4	TGTGCCAGCAGACCCGGGACTAGCGTCTACAATGAGCAGTTCTTC	CASRPGTSVYNEQFF
TRBD1	few	TRBJ1-1	TRBV20-1	TGCAGTGCTAGAGTACCGGCGGACAGGGGCCCTTTAGCTTTCTTT	CSARVPADRGPLAFF
NA	NA	TRBJ2-1	TRBV11-2	TGTGCCAGCAGCTTAGCCCCGCCAGGTGAGCAGTTCTTC	CASSLAPPGEQFF
NA	few	TRBJ2-1	TRBV5-1	TGCGCCAGCAGCCCCCCCCGTGCATACAATGAGCAGTTCTTC	CASSPPRAYNEQFF
TRBD1	few	TRBJ1-1	TRBV7-9	TGTGCCAGCAGCCACAGGGGGTTTGACACTGAAGCTTTCTTT	CASSHRGFDTEAFF
TRBD1	many	TRBJ2-7	TRBV5-1	TGCGCCAGCAGCCCCAGCCGGGACAGCTCCTACGAGCAGTACTTC	CASSPSRDSSYEQYF
NA	few	TRBJ2-2	TRBV7-7	TGTGCCAGCAGCCCGGACCGTAGCGGGGAGCTGTTTTTT	CASSPDRSGELFF
NA	NA	TRBJ1-2	TRBV6-1	TGTGCCAGCAGTGAAGGGTCCGGGGGCGCCGACGGCTACACCTTC	CASSEGSGGADGYTF
TRBD1	many	TRBJ1-1	TRBV11-2	TGTGCCAGCAGCTGGGGACAGCTAAACACTGAAGCTTTCTTT	CASSWGQLNTEAFF
TRBD2	many	TRBJ2-1	TRBV19	TGTGCCAGTAGTCCCCGGGAGGTACCCTACAATGAGCAGTTCTTC	CASSPREVPYNEQFF
NA	few	TRBJ1-1	TRBV20-1	TGCAGTGCCCCGACCGGGACGGCCCTGAACACTGAAGCTTTCTTT	CSAPTGTALNTEAFF
TRBD2	NA	TRBJ2-1	TRBV12-3/TRBV12-4	TGTGCCAGCAGCTTTTCCTCACTAGCGGGTCGGCCCAATGAGCAGTTCTTC	CASSFSSLAGRPNEQFF
NA	NA	TRBJ2-7	TRBV5-5	TGTGCCAGCAGGCCGGGGCCCTACGAGCAGTACTTC	CASRPGPYEQYF
NA	few	TRBJ1-4	TRBV7-8	TGTGCCAGCAGCTCGGAAGAGGGGGGCTCCACTAATGAAAAACTGTTTTTT	CASSSEEGGSTNEKLFF
NA	NA	TRBJ2-7	TRBV5-1	TGCGCCAGCAGCCTCCGGGGAGTTCCCTACGAGCAGTACTTC	CASSLRGVPYEQYF
NA	few	TRBJ2-1	TRBV9	TGTGCCAGCAGCGTAGGCGGACAGACCTACAATGAGCAGTTCTTC	CASSVGGQTYNEQFF
NA	few	TRBJ2-7	TRBV4-2	TGTGCCAGCAGCCAAGAGAGCCCGGGACGCTACTCCTACGAGCAGTACTTC	CASSQESPGRYSYEQYF
NA	NA	TRBJ2-2	TRBV4-2	TGTGCCAGCAGACCTTCAGGGAATTCCGGGGAGCTGTTTTTT	CASRPSGNSGELFF
NA	few	TRBJ2-2	TRBV21-1	NA	CASSIGTHTPGSCFF